The T cell receptor (beta chain) under discussion was sequenced for a study of Ad26.COV2.S vaccination and SARS-CoV-2 variants. Study summary: Donor was in the COV1001 Ad26.COV2.S trial arm.

V gave up 3 bases and J gave up 6 bases, with 12 bases separating them. Germline V gives CDR1 MRHNA, CDR2 SNTAGT. The CDR3 loop spans 15 amino acids. Treatment indicated: 15 to 20 received Ad26.COV2.S at low or high dose, single or two shots; roughly five received placebo; per-sample allocation not given. Samples came from day 63 after the first vaccine or placebo injection. Produced via immunoSEQ multiplex PCR; TCRdb's table is partial and in-frame only. Altogether some 480,000 clones are present, 87% being singletons, with the ten largest covering 9.5% to 15%. Sequencing was performed on peripheral blood, taken in a trial of Ad26.COV2.S vaccine versus placebo. This receptor was obtained from a person aged 18-65 years who received the Ad26.COV2.S COVID-19 vaccine or a placebo. The chain employs TRBV6-4 and TRBJ1-6; D possibly corresponds to TRBD1 (5 bases). The CDR3 region has the DNA TGTGCCAGCAGTGAGGACGGGGCTCTTAATTCACCCCTCCACTTT. This translates into CASSEDGALNSPLHF.